The sequence of this T cell receptor beta chain was determined in a study of T cell repertoires in ileal Crohn's disease. Study results and caveats: Sorted CD8 T cells held more high-frequency clones than CD4.

Germline CDR1 reads PRHDT; CDR2 reads FYEKMQ (reference sequence). Trimming pared 0 bases from V and 3 bases from J, leaving 12 bases between. CDR3 length: 15 amino acids. Comments on this clone: The antigen is not known.

The data were produced by immunoSEQ multiplex PCR, yet TCRdb's version contains in-frame clones alone and is incomplete. The sample lists some 1,800 clones; approximately 85% were seen once. Time point given: proximal margin of the surgical specimen (macroscopically non-inflamed). V and J are TRBV13 and TRBJ2-7; the D is unclear. Sequenced: ileal tissue. The source of this sequence is an adult with Crohn's disease. CDR3: CASSLGKHLHYEQYF. The CDR3 region has the DNA TGTGCCAGCAGCTTAGGAAAACACCTCCACTACGAGCAGTACTTC.